The present entry profiles one TCR beta chain with its context. Its target is unknown. The CDR3 contains 15 residues. J lost 0 bases, V lost 2 bases, and 3 bases had no gene match. CDR1 MNHEY and CDR2 SVGAGI come from the germline V gene. TCRdb redid the calling of the 5' RACE reads with MiXCR, one entry per CDR3 protein. Here the sample spans hundreds of thousands of distinct CDR3 sequences, around 6.8% being singletons. This record comes from a study of identical twins. Notes on the study in general: Insertion counts were lower in abundant cord blood beta clonotypes, a trend that memory repertoires did not show.

These data were likewise used in another study, on yellow fever vaccine responses in identical twins. This second study says: On the reported evidence, twins' vaccine T cell responses seemed partly convergent and partly personalized.

The TCR was taken from a woman younger than 35 in good health. Sequencing was performed on memory (CD45RO+) T cells sorted from blood. The chain carries TRBV6-5 and TRBJ2-7; TRBD1 matches 8 bases. The CDR3 loop is CASSYKGQASYEQYF. The DNA for the CDR3 is TGTGCCAGCAGTTACAAGGGACAGGCCTCCTACGAGCAGTACTTC.